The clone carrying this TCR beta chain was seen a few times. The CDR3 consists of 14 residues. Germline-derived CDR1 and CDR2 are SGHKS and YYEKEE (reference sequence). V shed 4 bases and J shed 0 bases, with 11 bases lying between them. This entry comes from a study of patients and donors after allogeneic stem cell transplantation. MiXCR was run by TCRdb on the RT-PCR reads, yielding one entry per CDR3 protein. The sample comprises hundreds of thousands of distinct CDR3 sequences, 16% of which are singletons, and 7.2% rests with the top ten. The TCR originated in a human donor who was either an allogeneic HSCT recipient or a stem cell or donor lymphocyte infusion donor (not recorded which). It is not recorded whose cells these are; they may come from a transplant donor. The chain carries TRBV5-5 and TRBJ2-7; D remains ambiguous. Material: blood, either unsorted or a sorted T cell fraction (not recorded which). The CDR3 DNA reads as TGTGCCAGCAGCCTCTGGTCAAACTCCTACGAGCAGTACTTC. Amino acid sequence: CASSLWSNSYEQYF.